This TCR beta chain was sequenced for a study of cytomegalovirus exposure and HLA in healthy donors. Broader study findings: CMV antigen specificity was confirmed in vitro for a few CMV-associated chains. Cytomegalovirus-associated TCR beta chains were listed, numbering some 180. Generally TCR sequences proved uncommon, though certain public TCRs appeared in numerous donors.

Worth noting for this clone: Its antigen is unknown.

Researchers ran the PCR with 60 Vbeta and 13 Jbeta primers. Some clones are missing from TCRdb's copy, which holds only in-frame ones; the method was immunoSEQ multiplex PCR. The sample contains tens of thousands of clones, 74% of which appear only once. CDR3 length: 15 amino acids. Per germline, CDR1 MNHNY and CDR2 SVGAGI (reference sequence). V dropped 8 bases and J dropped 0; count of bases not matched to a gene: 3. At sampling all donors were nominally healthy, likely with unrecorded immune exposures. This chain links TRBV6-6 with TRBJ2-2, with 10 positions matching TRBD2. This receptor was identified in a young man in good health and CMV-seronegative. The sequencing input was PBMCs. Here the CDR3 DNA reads TGTGCCAGCCGAGCGGGAGGGGCGAACACCGGGGAGCTGTTTTTT. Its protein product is CASRAGGANTGELFF.